This T cell receptor (beta chain) was retrieved from a study of cytomegalovirus exposure and HLA in healthy donors. This clone has a single count. Other nucleotide sequences from this sample produce the same CDR3. Generated by immunoSEQ multiplex PCR, the TCRdb table keeps only in-frame clones and is missing some. The sample carries about 130,000 clones, roughly 87% recorded once. The CDR3 covers 13 residues. V was clipped by 1 base and J by 1 base, with 4 bases between them. Germline CDR1 reads MNHEY; CDR2 reads SMNVEV (reference sequence). The receptor's source is a woman aged 18-29 years in good health and CMV-seropositive. The genes are TRBV27 and TRBJ1-1, with D unclear. What was sequenced was PBMCs. The CDR3 coding sequence is TGTGCCAGCAGTTTATTTAGGAACACTGAAGCTTTCTTT. This codes for CASSLFRNTEAFF.